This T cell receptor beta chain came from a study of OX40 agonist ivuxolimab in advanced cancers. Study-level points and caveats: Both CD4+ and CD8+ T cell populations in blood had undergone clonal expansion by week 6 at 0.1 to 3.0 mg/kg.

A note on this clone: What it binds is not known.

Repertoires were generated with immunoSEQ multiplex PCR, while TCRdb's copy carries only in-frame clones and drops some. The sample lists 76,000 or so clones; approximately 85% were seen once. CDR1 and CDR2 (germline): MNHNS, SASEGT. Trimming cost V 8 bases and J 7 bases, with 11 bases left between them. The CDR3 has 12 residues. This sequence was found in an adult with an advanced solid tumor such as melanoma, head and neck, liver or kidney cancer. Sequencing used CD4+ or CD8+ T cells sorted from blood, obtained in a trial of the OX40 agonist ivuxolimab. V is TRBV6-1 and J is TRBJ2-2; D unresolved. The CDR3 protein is CASRRLVGELFF. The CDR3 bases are TGTGCCAGCCGCCGGCTGGTCGGGGAGCTGTTTTTT.